This is a list of T cell receptor beta chains from one sample in a study of post-analysis software for immune sequencing data. TCRdb called the PCR reads again in MiXCR, with one record for every CDR3 protein. The sample has 450,000 to 700,000 distinct CDR3 sequences, 44% seen once. Material for sequencing was blood. The receptors come from a girl between 5 and 17 years old with multiple sclerosis. The CDR3 runs from the conserved cysteine through the conserved F or W. D genes are given only for firm matches. Size tells how often a clone was seen (once, few, many) or the class of an expanded clone, and some rows leave it out.

d_call,clone_size,j_call,v_call,cdr3_aa,cdr3_nt
TRBD1,few,TRBJ2-7,TRBV4-1,CASSFSETGPSYEQYF,TGCGCCAGCAGCTTCTCCGAGACAGGGCCCTCCTACGAGCAGTACTTC
TRBD1,.,TRBJ1-2,TRBV6-5,CASSYSLGQGVGYTF,TGTGCCAGCAGTTACTCGTTAGGACAGGGAGTTGGCTACACCTTC
.,once,TRBJ2-7,TRBV20-1,CSARDVDEQYF,TGCAGTGCTAGAGATGTGGACGAGCAGTACTTC
.,few,TRBJ2-1,TRBV13,CASSLEGLVNEQFF,TGTGCCAGCAGCTTAGAAGGTTTGGTCAATGAGCAGTTCTTC
.,.,TRBJ2-3,TRBV20-1,CSARDRSRGLSTDTQYF,TGCAGTGCTAGAGATCGATCCCGGGGACTTAGCACAGATACGCAGTATTTT
.,.,TRBJ2-7,TRBV7-9,CASSLREEGRDEQYF,TGTGCCAGCAGCTTACGGGAAGAAGGTCGGGACGAGCAGTACTTC
TRBD1,.,TRBJ1-2,TRBV27,CASSSQDRYSDGYTF,TGTGCCAGCAGTTCCCAGGACAGGTATTCAGATGGCTACACCTTC
TRBD2,.,TRBJ2-7,TRBV9,CASSVGVAGTYEQYF,TGTGCCAGCAGCGTAGGGGTAGCGGGAACCTACGAGCAGTACTTC
.,few,TRBJ2-1,TRBV5-1,CASSSERETRLIGNEQFF,TGCGCCAGCAGCTCGGAGAGGGAGACTAGGCTCATCGGGAATGAGCAGTTCTTC
.,.,TRBJ2-4,TRBV12-3/TRBV12-4,CASSQRGSGIKNIQYF,TGTGCCAGCAGTCAAAGGGGGAGCGGGATAAAAAACATTCAGTACTTC
.,few,TRBJ2-7,TRBV6-5,CASSYSLGRRAYEQYF,TGTGCCAGCAGTTACTCCCTAGGGAGGAGGGCCTACGAGCAGTACTTC
TRBD1,.,TRBJ2-7,TRBV4-1,CASSGIVRSGTGSYEQYF,TGCGCCAGCAGCGGGATCGTGAGATCCGGGACAGGGAGCTACGAGCAGTACTTC
.,once,TRBJ1-2,TRBV6-5,CASRTKGSYGYTF,TGTGCCAGCAGAACTAAGGGGAGCTATGGCTACACCTTC
.,.,TRBJ2-7,TRBV6-6,CASSQSTGPYEQYF,TGTGCCAGCAGTCAATCTACAGGGCCCTACGAGCAGTACTTC
.,few,TRBJ1-5,TRBV5-5,CASSSRQGNQPQHF,TGTGCCAGCAGCTCACGACAGGGCAATCAGCCCCAGCATTTT
TRBD2,.,TRBJ2-1,TRBV11-2,CASSFGLAGADERFF,TGTGCCAGCAGCTTCGGACTAGCGGGAGCCGATGAGCGGTTCTTC
.,.,TRBJ2-3,TRBV30,CAWSDPPADTQYF,TGTGCCTGGAGTGACCCACCCGCAGATACGCAGTATTTT
.,.,TRBJ2-1,TRBV5-1,CASSLEVGGPSPYNEQFF,TGCGCCAGCAGCTTGGAAGTGGGGGGGCCTTCTCCCTACAATGAGCAGTTCTTC
.,once,TRBJ2-5,TRBV5-1,CASSRGRLQETQYF,TGCGCCAGCAGCCGCGGACGGCTCCAAGAGACCCAGTACTTC
.,few,TRBJ1-5,TRBV29-1,CSVGGVGGNQPQHF,TGCAGCGTTGGCGGGGTGGGTGGCAATCAGCCCCAGCATTTT
TRBD2,.,TRBJ2-1,TRBV12-3/TRBV12-4,CASRGTSGRENEQFF,TGTGCCAGCAGAGGGACTAGCGGGAGAGAAAATGAGCAGTTCTTC
TRBD1,.,TRBJ2-1,TRBV2,CASRDRTGGSNEQFF,TGTGCCAGCAGAGACCGGACAGGGGGTAGCAATGAGCAGTTCTTC
.,few,TRBJ2-5,TRBV5-1,CASSLGLTRRLQETQYF,TGCGCCAGCAGCTTGGGTCTGACCAGACGACTCCAAGAGACCCAGTACTTC
.,.,TRBJ1-5,TRBV12-3/TRBV12-4,CASSTGGISQPQHF,TGTGCCAGCAGCACTGGCGGGATAAGTCAGCCCCAGCATTTT
TRBD2,few,TRBJ2-1,TRBV6-4,CASSGRASGRIDEQFF,TGTGCCAGCAGTGGGCGGGCTAGCGGGAGAATCGATGAGCAGTTCTTC
.,.,TRBJ2-1,TRBV7-6,CASSLEAETYNEQFF,TGTGCCAGCAGCTTAGAGGCAGAGACCTACAATGAGCAGTTCTTC
TRBD1,.,TRBJ2-5,TRBV29-1,CSAATGSFVETQYF,TGCAGTGCTGCGACAGGGAGTTTCGTTGAGACCCAGTACTTC
.,few,TRBJ2-7,TRBV2,CASRSTGEQYF,TGTGCCAGCAGGTCGACAGGCGAGCAGTACTTC
TRBD1,few,TRBJ2-1,TRBV6-5,CASSYGTGYNEQFF,TGTGCCAGCAGTTACGGGACAGGGTACAATGAGCAGTTCTTC
.,.,TRBJ2-3,TRBV10-3,CAISESISTDTQYF,TGTGCCATCAGTGAGTCGATTAGCACAGATACGCAGTATTTT
.,.,TRBJ2-3,TRBV7-9,CASSLAVDSTDTQYF,TGTGCCAGCAGCCTAGCAGTGGATAGCACAGATACGCAGTATTTT
TRBD2,few,TRBJ2-7,TRBV20-1,CSARASSGVSVSTYEQYF,TGCAGTGCTAGAGCGTCCAGCGGGGTCTCCGTCAGTACCTACGAGCAGTACTTC
TRBD1,.,TRBJ2-5,TRBV15,CATSRDRGQGGVETQYF,TGTGCCACCAGCAGAGATCGGGGACAGGGGGGTGTAGAGACCCAGTACTTC
.,.,TRBJ1-1,TRBV4-2,CASSQGATEAFF,TGTGCCAGCAGCCAAGGGGCCACTGAAGCTTTCTTT
TRBD1,few,TRBJ2-7,TRBV5-1,CASSYGQATYEQYF,TGCGCCAGCAGCTACGGACAGGCTACCTACGAGCAGTACTTC
.,.,TRBJ2-7,TRBV14,CASSQDPRPPFYYEQYF,TGTGCCAGCAGCCAAGACCCCCGGCCCCCATTCTACTACGAGCAGTACTTC
TRBD1,.,TRBJ1-5,TRBV5-1,CASSAGQGGQPQHF,TGCGCCAGCAGCGCGGGACAGGGAGGCCAGCCCCAGCATTTT